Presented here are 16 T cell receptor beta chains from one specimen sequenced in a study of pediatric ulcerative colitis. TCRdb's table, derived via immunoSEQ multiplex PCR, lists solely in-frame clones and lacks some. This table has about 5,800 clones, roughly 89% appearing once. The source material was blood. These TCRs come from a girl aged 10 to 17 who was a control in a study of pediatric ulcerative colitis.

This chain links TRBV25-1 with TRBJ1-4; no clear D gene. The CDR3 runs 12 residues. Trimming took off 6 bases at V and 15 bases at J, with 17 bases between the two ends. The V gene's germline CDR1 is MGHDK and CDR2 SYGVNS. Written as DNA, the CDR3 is TGTGCCAGCAGAAAGTCCTCGGGTTTTATGTTTTTT. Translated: CASRKSSGFMFF.

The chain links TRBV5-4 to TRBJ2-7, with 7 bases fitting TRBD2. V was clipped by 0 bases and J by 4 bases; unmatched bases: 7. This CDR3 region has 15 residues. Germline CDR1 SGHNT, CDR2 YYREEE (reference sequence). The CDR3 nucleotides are TGTGCCAGCAGCTTGGGGGCAGGGAGGGGATACGAGCAGTACTTC. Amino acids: CASSLGAGRGYEQYF. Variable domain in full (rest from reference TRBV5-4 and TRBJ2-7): ETGVTQSPTHLIKTRGQQVTLRCSSQSGHNTVSWYQQALGQGPQFIFQYYREEENGRGNFPPRFSGLQFPNYSSELNVNALELDDSALYLCASSLGAGRGYEQYFGPGTRLTVT.

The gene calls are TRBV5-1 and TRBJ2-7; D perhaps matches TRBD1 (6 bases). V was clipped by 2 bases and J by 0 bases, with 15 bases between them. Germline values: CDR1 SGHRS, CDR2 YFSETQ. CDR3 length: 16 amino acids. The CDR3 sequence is CASSLDTGTPSYEQYF. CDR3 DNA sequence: TGCGCCAGCAGCTTAGATACCGGGACACCCTCCTACGAGCAGTACTTC.

CDR3 residues: CASASSGTAYEQYF. For the CDR3, the DNA is TGTGCCAGTGCTTCGTCCGGGACAGCCTACGAGCAGTACTTC. The J gene is TRBJ2-7, the V gene TRBV27; 7 nucleotides agree with TRBD1. Germline lookup yields CDR1 MNHEY and CDR2 SMNVEV (reference sequence). This CDR3 comprises 14 residues. With 9 bases clipped from V and 2 bases from J, the junction kept 10 bases outside the gene matches.

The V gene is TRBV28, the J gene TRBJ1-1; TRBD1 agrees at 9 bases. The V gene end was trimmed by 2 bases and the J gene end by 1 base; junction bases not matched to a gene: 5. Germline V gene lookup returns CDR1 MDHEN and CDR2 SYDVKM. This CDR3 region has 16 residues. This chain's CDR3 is CASSLGGTGQNTEAFF. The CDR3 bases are TGTGCCAGCAGTTTAGGGGGGACAGGGCAGAACACTGAAGCTTTCTTT.

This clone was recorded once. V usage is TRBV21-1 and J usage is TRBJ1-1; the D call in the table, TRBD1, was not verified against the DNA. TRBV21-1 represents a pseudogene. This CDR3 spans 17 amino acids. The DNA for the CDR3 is TGTGCCAGGGAGAAGTGGGGACACCTCCAACTAAGCACTGAAGCTTTCTTT. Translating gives CAREKWGHLQLSTEAFF.

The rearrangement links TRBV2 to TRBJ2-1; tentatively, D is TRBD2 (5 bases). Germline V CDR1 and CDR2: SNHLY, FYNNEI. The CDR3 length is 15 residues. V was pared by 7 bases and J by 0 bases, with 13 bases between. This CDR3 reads CASTSDFSSYNEQFF. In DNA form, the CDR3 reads TGTGCCAGCACCTCGGACTTTAGCTCCTACAATGAGCAGTTCTTC. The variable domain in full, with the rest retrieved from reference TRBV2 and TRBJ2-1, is EPEVTQTPSHQVTQMGQEVILRCVPISNHLYFYWYRQILGQKVEFLVSFYNNEISEKSEIFDDQFSVERPDGSNFTLKIRSTKLEDSAMYFCASTSDFSSYNEQFFGPGTRLTVL.

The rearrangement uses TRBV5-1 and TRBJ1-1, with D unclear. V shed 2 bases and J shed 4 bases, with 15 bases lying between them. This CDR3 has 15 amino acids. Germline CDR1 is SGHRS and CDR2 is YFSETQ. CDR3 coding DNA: TGCGCCAGCAGCTTTTCAGACCCCGTGGGCACTGAAGCTTTCTTT. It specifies CASSFSDPVGTEAFF.

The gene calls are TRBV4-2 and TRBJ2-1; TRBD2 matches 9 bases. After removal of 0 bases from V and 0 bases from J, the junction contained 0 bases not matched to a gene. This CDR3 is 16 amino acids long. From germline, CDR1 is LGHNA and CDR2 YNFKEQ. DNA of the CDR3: TGTGCCAGCAGCCAAGATAGCGGGAGCTCCTACAATGAGCAGTTCTTC. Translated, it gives CASSQDSGSSYNEQFF.

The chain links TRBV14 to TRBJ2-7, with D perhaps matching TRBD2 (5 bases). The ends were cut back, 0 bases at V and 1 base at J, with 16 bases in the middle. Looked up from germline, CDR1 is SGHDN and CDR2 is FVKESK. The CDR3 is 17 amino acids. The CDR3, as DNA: TGTGCCAGCAGCCAAGATCGATTCATGGGCGGGTCCTACGAGCAGTACTTC. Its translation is CASSQDRFMGGSYEQYF.

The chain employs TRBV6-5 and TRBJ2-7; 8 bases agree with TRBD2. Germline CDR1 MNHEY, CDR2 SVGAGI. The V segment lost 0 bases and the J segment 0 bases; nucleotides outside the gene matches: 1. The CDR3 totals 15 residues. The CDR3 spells CASSYSSGSSYEQYF. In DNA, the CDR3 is TGTGCCAGCAGTTACTCGAGCGGGAGCTCCTACGAGCAGTACTTC.

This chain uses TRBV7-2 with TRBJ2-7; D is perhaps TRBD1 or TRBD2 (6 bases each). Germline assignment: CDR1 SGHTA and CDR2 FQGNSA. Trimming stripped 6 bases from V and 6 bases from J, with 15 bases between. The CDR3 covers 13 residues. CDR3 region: CASSQEGGSEQYF. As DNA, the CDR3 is TGTGCCAGCAGTCAGGAGGGGGGTAGCGAGCAGTACTTC.

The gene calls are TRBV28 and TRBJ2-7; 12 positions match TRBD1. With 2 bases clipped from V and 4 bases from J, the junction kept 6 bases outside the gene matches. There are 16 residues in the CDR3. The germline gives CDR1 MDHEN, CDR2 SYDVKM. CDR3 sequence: CASSLKGQGAGYEQYF. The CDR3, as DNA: TGTGCCAGCAGTTTAAAGGGACAGGGGGCAGGGTACGAGCAGTACTTC.

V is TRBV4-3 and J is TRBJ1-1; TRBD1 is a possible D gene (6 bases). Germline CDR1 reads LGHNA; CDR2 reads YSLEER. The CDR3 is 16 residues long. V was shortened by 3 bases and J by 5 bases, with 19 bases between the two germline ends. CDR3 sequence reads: CASSQSGGAGITEAFF. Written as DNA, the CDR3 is TGCGCCAGCAGCCAGTCCGGGGGCGCCGGGATTACTGAAGCTTTCTTT.

CDR3 sequence reads: CASSGDRGEETQYF. As DNA, the CDR3 is TGCGCCAGCAGCGGAGACAGGGGAGAAGAGACCCAGTACTTC. J is TRBJ2-5 and V is TRBV5-1, with 8 bases identical to TRBD1. Germline CDR1 SGHRS, CDR2 YFSETQ. The CDR3 sequence is 14 residues long. V trimming: 4 bases; J trimming: 3 bases; junction bases outside the gene matches: 5.

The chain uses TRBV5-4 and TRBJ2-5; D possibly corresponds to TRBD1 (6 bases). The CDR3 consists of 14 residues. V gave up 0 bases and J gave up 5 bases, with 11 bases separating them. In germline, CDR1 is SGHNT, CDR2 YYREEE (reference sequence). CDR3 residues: CASSLDRVEETQYF. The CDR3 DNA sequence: TGTGCCAGCAGCTTGGACAGGGTAGAGGAGACCCAGTACTTC. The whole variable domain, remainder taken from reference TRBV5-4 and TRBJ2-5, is ETGVTQSPTHLIKTRGQQVTLRCSSQSGHNTVSWYQQALGQGPQFIFQYYREEENGRGNFPPRFSGLQFPNYSSELNVNALELDDSALYLCASSLDRVEETQYFGPGTRLLVL.